This TCR beta chain appears in the sequencing data of a study of T cell repertoires in cytomegalovirus infection (dated by TCRdb to 2018 to 2020). About the investigation overall: Donor HLA type was relevant to the analysis, because carriage of CMV infection together with the matching HLA type was indicated by public TCR beta signatures.

A note on this clonotype: Its antigen target is currently unknown. Base qualities are not recorded, but no much larger clone differs from it by a single base.

Study-wide findings and limitations: Cumulative frequency of public TCR beta family members discriminated carriers of CMV infection plus the relevant HLA type in this cohort and an independent approximately 360-donor cohort. The ex vivo response was dominated by HLA-C-restricted CMV-specific TCR beta clonotypes, which also provided the single most frequent clonotype in two of eight donors.

This sample was sequenced with an Illumina HiSeq 1500. TCRdb handled the public reads itself, with Q25 trimming in fastp and clone calling in MiXCR, and kept productive beta chains. Identical CDR3 protein sequences are pooled into one entry, listed with their most common genes and DNA. This sample is represented by about 300,000 distinct CDR3 sequences; roughly 25% of them were singletons. The top ten clonotypes cover around 13% of the sample. The CDR3 measures 14 amino acids from cysteine to phenylalanine. The sequence is cut down to CDR3 DNA, 42 bases in frame from base 1. At the junction V is shortened by 2 bases and J by 1 base, with 8 bases in between. Reading the germline V gene (reference sequence) gives CDR1 SEHNR and CDR2 FQNEAQ.

Material for sequencing was PBMCs. This TCR was sampled from a human donor in good health (CMV status not recorded). Some clones in this sample may be carry-over from other donors' samples. The sequence joins TRBV7-9 to TRBJ2-5; no D gene is confidently identified. The nucleotides are TGTGCCAGCAGCTTATGGGCGATCCAAGAGACCCAGTACTTC. The encoded protein is CASSLWAIQETQYF.